The table lists the clone carrying this T cell receptor beta chain with a count of one. As yet, its antigen is unknown. The entry originates in a study of CD8+ T cells in alopecia areata. Study-wide background: Those treated were given oral tofacitinib at 5 to 10 mg twice daily. Study-level points and caveats: Normal scalp showed lower clonality than lesional scalp, especially alopecia totalis/universalis.

Sequencing relied on a cDNA template that was reverse transcribed from extracted RNA. The table came from immunoSEQ multiplex PCR; TCRdb's copy has only in-frame clones and leaves some out. The table records some 200,000 clones, roughly 60% of them present only once. The CDR3 is 15 residues long. Germline V gives CDR1 SGHRS, CDR2 YFSETQ. V trimming: 4 bases; J trimming: 1 base; junction bases outside the gene matches: 6. As to treatment: oral pan-JAK inhibitor, 5-10 mg twice daily. V is TRBV5-1 and J is TRBJ1-1; 8 bases are shared with TRBD1. The sample here was CD4+ T cells sorted from blood, taken at week 24, from a patient treated with tofacitinib. The receptor's source is a human donor with alopecia areata. The CDR3 protein is CASSGGTGSNTEAFF. The CDR3 region has the DNA TGCGCCAGCAGCGGCGGGACAGGCTCGAACACTGAAGCTTTCTTT.